The 13 T cell receptor beta chains in this list originate from one sample, sequenced in a study of Ad26.COV2.S vaccination and SARS-CoV-2 variants. Libraries were prepared by immunoSEQ multiplex PCR; TCRdb keeps only in-frame clonotypes and omits some of them. The repertoire holds more than 85,000 clones, over 70% seen once, with 15% to 20% in the top ten. Sequenced material: peripheral blood, taken after recovery from COVID-19. These receptor sequences come from a human donor who had recovered from COVID-19.

This clone appeared once. The rearrangement uses TRBV3-1 (or the pseudogene TRBV3-2) and TRBJ1-1; D uncertain. Germline V gene data show CDR1 as LGHDT and CDR2 as YNNKEL (reference sequence). Trimming shortened V by 1 base and J by 0 bases, and 6 bases separated the two germline ends. This CDR3 region has 14 residues. The CDR3 region has the DNA TGTGCCAGCAGCCAAGGGCAGGTGAACACTGAAGCTTTCTTT. Amino acids: CASSQGQVNTEAFF.

The genes are TRBV6-1 and TRBJ2-3; TRBD1 agrees at 7 bases. V shed 3 bases, J shed 0 bases, and the junction held 6 bases outside the gene matches. From germline, CDR1 is MNHNS and CDR2 SASEGT. This CDR3 contains 16 residues. The DNA of the CDR3 is TGTGCCAGCAGTGAGGACAGGACCGGGAGCACAGATACGCAGTATTTT. As protein: CASSEDRTGSTDTQYF.

The genes are TRBV5-1 and TRBJ1-6; D possibly corresponds to TRBD1 (5 bases). V was trimmed by 4 bases and J by 7 bases, leaving 15 bases between them. The CDR3 is 15 amino acids. Germline V gives CDR1 SGHRS, CDR2 YFSETQ. CDR3: CASSLGGPENSPLHF. The CDR3 DNA reads as TGCGCCAGCAGCCTCGGGGGACCGGAAAATTCACCCCTCCACTTT.

This sequence joins TRBV29-1 and TRBJ2-5; D might be TRBD2 (5 bases). Trimming took 7 bases from V and 5 from J, leaving 14 bases between them. The CDR3 extends over 12 amino acids. CDR1 is SQVTM and CDR2 is ANQGSEA in the germline V gene. CDR3 loop: CSAGGLGETQYF. The CDR3 DNA is TGCAGCGCCGGAGGTCTAGGGGAGACCCAGTACTTC. The full variable domain, with the rest looked up from reference TRBV29-1 and TRBJ2-5, is SAVISQKPSRDICQRGTSLTIQCQVDSQVTMMFWYRQQPGQSLTLIATANQGSEATYESGFVIDKFPISRPNLTFSTLTVSNMSPEDSSIYLCSAGGLGETQYFGPGTRLLVL.

This clone was found a few times. DNA for the CDR3: TGTGCCAGCAATAGCGGGCAAAAGCTCCCAGATACGCAGTATTTT. Residues: CASNSGQKLPDTQYF. The rearrangement uses TRBV2 and TRBJ2-3; 7 bases agree with TRBD2. The CDR3 is made up of 15 amino acids. V shed 7 bases, J shed 4 bases, and the junction held 11 bases outside the gene matches. Germline lookup yields CDR1 SNHLY and CDR2 FYNNEI.

The V gene is TRBV28, the J gene TRBJ1-1; TRBD1 agrees at 8 bases. V lost 6 bases to trimming and J lost 4 bases; unmatched junction nucleotides: 4. The CDR3 spans 13 residues. Germline CDR1 and CDR2: MDHEN and SYDVKM. CDR3 protein: CASSQQGGTEAFF. The CDR3 region has the DNA TGTGCCAGCAGCCAACAGGGGGGCACTGAAGCTTTCTTT.

J is TRBJ2-7 and V is TRBV15; D is ambiguous. Trimming removed 1 base at V and 2 bases at J, with 9 bases between. The V gene's germline CDR1 is LNHNV and CDR2 YYDKDF (reference sequence). This CDR3 region has 14 residues. CDR3 in DNA: TGTGCCACCAGCAGAGGTGGGGATACCTACGAGCAGTACTTC. Its translation is CATSRGGDTYEQYF.

The chain is built from TRBV5-5 and TRBJ2-7, with D possibly matching TRBD2 (5 bases). The CDR3 totals 15 residues. CDR1 and CDR2 (germline): SGHKS, YYEKEE (reference sequence). Between the trimmed V and J ends, which lost 1 base and 2 bases, there was a span of 13 bases. The CDR3 DNA is TGTGCCAGCAGCTTGCTCCCGGACTTTGCCTACGAGCAGTACTTC. This translates into CASSLLPDFAYEQYF.

The chain employs TRBV6-5 and TRBJ1-4, with D unresolved. The CDR3 contains 15 residues. V shed 6 bases and J shed 6 bases, with 17 bases lying between them. Germline V CDR1 and CDR2: MNHEY, SVGAGI. CDR3 sequence reads: CASSFSMAGDEKLFF. The CDR3 nucleotides are TGTGCCAGCAGCTTTTCCATGGCGGGCGATGAAAAACTGTTTTTT.

The chain employs TRBV10-2 and TRBJ2-3; D may match TRBD1 or TRBD2 (5 bases each). V lost 3 bases and J lost 2, with 9 bases in between. The length of the CDR3 is 14 residues. The V gene's germline CDR1 is WSHSY and CDR2 SAAADI. The CDR3 DNA follows: TGCGCCAGCAGTGATGGGGGAGCCACAGATACGCAGTATTTT. This translates into CASSDGGATDTQYF.

The chain is built from TRBV6-5 and TRBJ1-2; D may be TRBD1 (5 bases). CDR3 size: 15 residues. Germline V lookup: CDR1 MNHEY, CDR2 SVGAGI. V was pared by 2 bases and J by 4 bases, with 14 bases between. CDR3 sequence (DNA): TGTGCCAGCAGTTACCAAGCAGGGAGGTCCTATGGCTACACCTTC. Protein: CASSYQAGRSYGYTF.

The V call is TRBV7-9, the J call TRBJ1-2, with D possibly TRBD1 on 6 matching bases. Germline loops: CDR1 SEHNR, CDR2 FQNEAQ (reference sequence). The germline V and J ends were trimmed by 0 bases and 4 bases, with 15 bases remaining between them. The CDR3 runs to 16 residues. The CDR3 loop reads CASSLATGGEGYGYTF. Here the CDR3 DNA reads TGTGCCAGCAGCTTAGCAACGGGGGGCGAAGGCTATGGCTACACCTTC.

The chain has TRBV5-4 and TRBJ1-1, with TRBD1 identical over 8 bases. The junction had 4 bases not matched to a gene; V was cut back by 4 bases and J by 5 bases. CDR1 is SGHNT, CDR2 YYREEE, per germline (reference sequence). This CDR3 comprises 13 residues. CDR3 protein: CASSHDRGTEAFF. The CDR3 nucleotides are TGTGCCAGCAGCCACGACAGGGGTACTGAAGCTTTCTTT.